The next 5 T cell receptor beta chains were all read from a single sample in a study of metastatic and nonmetastatic thyroid tumors. Each patient went into thyroid surgery without having received any treatment. TCRdb re-called clones via MiXCR from the PCR reads. Of tens of thousands of clones listed, 28% are singletons. Sequenced: blood. These receptors all stem from a male donor with papillary thyroid cancer or a benign thyroid nodule (not recorded which). Some clones in this sample may be carry-over from other donors' samples.

In the case of this clone: Just one base apart from a much larger clone, this may be a read error. This chain links TRBV15 with TRBJ2-1, with 11 bases that match TRBD2. The V segment lost 7 bases and the J segment 1 base; nucleotides outside the gene matches: 3. The germline CDR1 and CDR2 sequences are LNHNV and YYDKDF (reference sequence). This CDR3 is built from 15 residues. The CDR3 region is CATILAGGSYNEQFF. In DNA form, the CDR3 reads TGTGCCACCATCTTAGCGGGAGGGTCCTACAATGAGCAGTTCTTC.

This clone was observed at least ten times. The chain joins TRBV5-1 to TRBJ2-2, with 9 nucleotides matching TRBD2. From germline, CDR1 is SGHRS and CDR2 YFSETQ. J was trimmed by 8 bases and V by 7 bases; bases with no gene match: 12. This CDR3 is 15 amino acids long. The CDR3 protein is CASQLAGSPSGELFF. CDR3 nucleotides: TGCGCCAGCCAACTAGCGGGTTCACCCAGTGGGGAGCTGTTTTTT.

This chain uses TRBV7-9 with TRBJ2-2, with D perhaps matching TRBD2 (5 bases). CDR1 and CDR2 from the germline V gene are SEHNR and FQNEAQ (reference sequence). Trimming removed 5 bases at V and 6 bases at J, with 13 bases between. This CDR3 spans 14 amino acids. CDR3 sequence (DNA): TGTGCCAGCAGCCCGGGATTGACGGCCGGGGAGCTGTTTTTT. It yields the protein CASSPGLTAGELFF.

This clone was counted ten times or more. The genes are TRBV18 and TRBJ2-5, with D unclear. The CDR3 loop spans 12 amino acids. Germline V CDR1 and CDR2: KGHSH, LQKENI. The V gene lost 2 bases and the J gene lost 0 bases, with 1 base spanning the gap. CDR3 coding DNA: TGTGCCAGCTCACCATACCAAGAGACCCAGTACTTC. Its protein is CASSPYQETQYF.

The V call is TRBV20-1, the J call TRBJ2-1; 9 nucleotides agree with TRBD1. The V gene end was trimmed by 0 bases and the J gene end by 6 bases; junction bases not matched to a gene: 3. Looked up from germline, CDR1 is DFQATT and CDR2 is SNEGSKA (reference sequence). The CDR3 is made up of 14 amino acids. CDR3 loop: CSARDQGQGNEQFF. The CDR3 DNA sequence: TGCAGTGCTAGAGATCAGGGACAGGGCAATGAGCAGTTCTTC.